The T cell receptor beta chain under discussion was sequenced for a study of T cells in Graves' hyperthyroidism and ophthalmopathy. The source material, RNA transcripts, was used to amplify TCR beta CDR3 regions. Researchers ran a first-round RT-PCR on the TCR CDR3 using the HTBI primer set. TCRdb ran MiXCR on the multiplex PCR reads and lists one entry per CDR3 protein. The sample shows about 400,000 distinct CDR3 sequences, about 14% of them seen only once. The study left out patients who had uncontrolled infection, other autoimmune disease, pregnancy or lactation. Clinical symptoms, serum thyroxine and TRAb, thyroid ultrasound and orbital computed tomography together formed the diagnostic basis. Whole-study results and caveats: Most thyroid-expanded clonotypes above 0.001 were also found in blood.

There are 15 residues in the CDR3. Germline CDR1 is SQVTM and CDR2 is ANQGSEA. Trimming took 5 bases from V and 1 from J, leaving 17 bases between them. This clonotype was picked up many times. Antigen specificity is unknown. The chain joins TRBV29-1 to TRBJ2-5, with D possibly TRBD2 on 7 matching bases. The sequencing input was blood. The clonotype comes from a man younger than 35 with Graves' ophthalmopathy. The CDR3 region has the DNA TGCAGCGTTAGCGGGGACACCATAAGCCAAGAGACCCAGTACTTC. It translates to CSVSGDTISQETQYF.